The 22 T cell receptor beta chains below come from one sample, sequenced in a study of blood T cell repertoires in COVID-19. TCRdb's copy holds only in-frame clones and misses some; the assay was immunoSEQ multiplex PCR. The sample has 80,000 to 100,000 clones; about 84% are singletons. The sample was peripheral blood. All receptors come from a man aged 60 to 75 with acute or convalescent COVID-19.

V usage is TRBV28 and J usage is TRBJ2-7; 14 positions match TRBD2. The junction had 5 bases not matched to a gene; V was cut back by 4 bases and J by 3 bases. The CDR3 has 16 amino acids. The germline gives CDR1 MDHEN, CDR2 SYDVKM. For the CDR3, the DNA is TGTGCCAGCAGTTCGCCCGGGACTAGCGGGAGCTACGAGCAGTACTTC. It translates to CASSSPGTSGSYEQYF.

The chain couples TRBV18 to TRBJ2-1; 7 bases are a match to TRBD2. This CDR3 is built from 19 residues. Germline assignment: CDR1 KGHSH and CDR2 LQKENI. Germline trimming cut 0 bases from V and 5 bases from J; bases unmatched to any gene: 16. This chain's CDR3 is CASSPPQSQRLAGNNEQFF. The DNA for the CDR3 is TGTGCCAGCTCACCACCGCAGTCTCAAAGATTAGCGGGTAACAATGAGCAGTTCTTC. Supplemented by reference TRBV18 and TRBJ2-1, the full variable domain reads NAGVMQNPRHLVRRRGQEARLRCSPMKGHSHVYWYRQLPEEGLKFMVYLQKENIIDESGMPKERFSAEFPKEGPSILRIQQVVRGDSAAYFCASSPPQSQRLAGNNEQFFGPGTRLTVL.

The gene calls are TRBV15 and TRBJ2-3, with TRBD2 matching 9 bases. Germline trimming cut 1 base from V and 4 bases from J; bases unmatched to any gene: 3. This CDR3 spans 15 amino acids. Per the germline V gene, CDR1 is LNHNV and CDR2 is YYDKDF (reference sequence). CDR3 sequence: CATSRGASGADTQYF. Here the CDR3 DNA reads TGTGCCACCAGCAGAGGGGCTAGCGGGGCAGATACGCAGTATTTT.

CDR3 in DNA: TGTGCCAGCAGCTTAGCAATAGCGGCCCCCACAGATACGCAGTATTTT. Amino acids: CASSLAIAAPTDTQYF. This chain joins TRBV7-2 and TRBJ2-3; D may be TRBD2 (6 bases). This CDR3 spans 16 amino acids. The V gene lost 0 bases and the J gene lost 2 bases, with 12 bases spanning the gap. In germline, CDR1 is SGHTA, CDR2 FQGNSA.

This chain joins TRBV20-1 and TRBJ2-2; 10 bases line up with TRBD2. V gave up 3 bases and J gave up 3 bases; unmatched junction bases: 7. There are 16 residues in the CDR3. Germline V gene sequence: CDR1 DFQATT, CDR2 SNEGSKA (reference sequence). This CDR3 reads CSASASGRVDTGELFF. The CDR3 DNA follows: TGCAGTGCTAGTGCGAGCGGGAGGGTTGACACCGGGGAGCTGTTTTTT.

V and J are TRBV10-3 and TRBJ1-2, with 10 bases aligning to TRBD1. Per the germline V gene, CDR1 is ENHRY and CDR2 is SYGVKD. V dropped 5 bases and J dropped 2; count of bases not matched to a gene: 2. The CDR3 totals 14 residues. CDR3 in DNA: TGTGCCATCAGTCGGACAGGGGGAAACTATGGCTACACCTTC. Protein product: CAISRTGGNYGYTF.

This clone was found a few times. The chain carries TRBV27 and TRBJ2-3; 10 bases fit TRBD1. This CDR3 region has 12 residues. The germline CDR1 and CDR2 sequences are MNHEY and SMNVEV (reference sequence). V lost 6 bases to trimming and J lost 9 bases; unmatched junction nucleotides: 3. The CDR3 is CASSRDRGTQYF. In nucleotides, the CDR3 is TGTGCCAGCAGCAGGGACAGGGGCACGCAGTATTTT.

This chain joins TRBV4-1 and TRBJ2-3; 16 nucleotides match TRBD2. This CDR3 is 20 amino acids long. CDR1 is MGHRA and CDR2 is YSYEKL in the germline V gene. The J segment lost 4 bases and the V segment lost 7 bases, leaving 17 bases of the junction unmatched. CDR3 region: CASNPLGLAGGPRHPDTQYF. CDR3 DNA sequence: TGCGCCAGCAACCCTTTGGGACTAGCGGGAGGGCCCCGGCACCCAGATACGCAGTATTTT.

The chain carries TRBV4-3 and TRBJ2-2; 8 nucleotides align to TRBD2. Germline V gene lookup returns CDR1 LGHNA and CDR2 YSLEER. The CDR3 contains 16 residues. J lost 4 bases, V lost 0 bases, and 4 bases had no gene match. CDR3 amino acids: CASSQEGLAGTGELFF. The CDR3 nucleotides read TGCGCCAGCAGCCAAGAAGGGCTAGCGGGCACCGGGGAGCTGTTTTTT.

A remark on this clone: The junction shows a germline mismatch at one end, possibly a read error. The chain recombines TRBV7-7 with TRBJ2-1; 9 bases are shared with TRBD2. The CDR3 covers 15 residues. Germline loops: CDR1 SSHAT, CDR2 FNYEAQ (reference sequence). Here the CDR3 DNA reads TGTGCTAGCAGCTTAGCTGCGGGGGGGCCCAATGAGCAGTTCTTC. It yields the protein CASSLAAGGPNEQFF. Using reference TRBV7-7 and TRBJ2-1 for the parts outside the CDR3, the full variable domain is GAGVSQSPRYKVTKRGQDVTLRCDPISSHATLYWYQQALGQGPEFLTYFNYEAQPDKSGLPSDRFSAERPEGSISTLTIQRTEQRDSAMYRCASSLAAGGPNEQFFGPGTRLTVL.

This chain links TRBV6-2 or TRBV6-3 with TRBJ1-1, with D perhaps TRBD1 (5 bases). The V end lost 5 bases, the J end lost 6 bases, and 28 bases lay between the germline ends. CDR1 is MNHEY and CDR2 is SVGEGT in the germline V gene. CDR3 length equals 18 residues. The CDR3 DNA follows: TGTGCCAGCAGTCGTGCCAGGGCCTCTGCGGGGTATGTTGCTGAAGCTTTCTTT. As protein: CASSRARASAGYVAEAFF.

This clone was detected once. The V and J genes are TRBV7-2 and TRBJ2-2; 10 bases align to TRBD2. After removal of 4 bases from V and 6 bases from J, the junction contained 5 bases not matched to a gene. The CDR3 loop spans 15 amino acids. From germline, CDR1 is SGHTA and CDR2 FQGNSA. The CDR3 nucleotides read TGTGCCAGCAGCTCTAGCGGGGGAAGCGCCGGGGAGCTGTTTTTT. It yields the protein CASSSSGGSAGELFF. The entire variable domain, with the rest obtained from reference TRBV7-2 and TRBJ2-2, is as follows: GAGVSQSPSNKVTEKGKDVELRCDPISGHTALYWYRQSLGQGLEFLIYFQGNSAPDKSGLPSDRFSAERTGGSVSTLTIQRTQQEDSAVYLCASSSSGGSAGELFFGEGSRLTVL.

This clone has a single count. The rearrangement joins TRBV28 to TRBJ2-7; possible D gene TRBD1, 5 bases. V was shortened by 9 bases and J by 9 bases, with 24 bases between the two germline ends. Germline V gene data show CDR1 as MDHEN and CDR2 as SYDVKM. The CDR3 totals 14 residues. The CDR3 protein is CASFTGGRGPGQYF. CDR3 in DNA: TGTGCCAGTTTTACGGGCGGAAGGGGCCCAGGGCAGTACTTC.

This rearrangement joins TRBV5-4 to TRBJ2-1; 7 nucleotides agree with TRBD1. V shed 0 bases and J 6 bases; nucleotides not matched to a gene: 9. CDR1 SGHNT and CDR2 YYREEE come from the germline V gene (reference sequence). The CDR3 consists of 16 residues. The CDR3 DNA reads as TGTGCCAGCAGCTTGGTCAACAACAGGGGCGGCAATGAGCAGTTCTTC. This sequence encodes CASSLVNNRGGNEQFF.

CDR3 sequence (DNA): TGTGCCAGTAGTATTGAACAGGGGGCATATGGCTACACCTTC. The encoded protein is CASSIEQGAYGYTF. This chain joins TRBV19 and TRBJ1-2; 9 bases are shared with TRBD1. Germline CDR1 LNHDA, CDR2 SQIVND (reference sequence). V gave up 3 bases and J gave up 5 bases; unmatched junction bases: 4. The CDR3 spans 14 residues.

In this sample, this clone turned up a few times. The V gene is TRBV7-6, the J gene TRBJ2-2, with D perhaps TRBD2 (7 bases). Germline V gene lookup returns CDR1 SGHVS and CDR2 FNYEAQ. This CDR3 spans 16 amino acids. The germline V and J ends were trimmed by 0 bases and 5 bases, with 13 bases remaining between them. Here the CDR3 DNA reads TGTGCCAGCAGCTTAGCGAGGGGGGGCGGTACCGGGGAGCTGTTTTTT. Its translation: CASSLARGGGTGELFF.

The chain recombines TRBV5-4 with TRBJ2-3; D gene unclear. Per the germline V gene, CDR1 is SGHNT and CDR2 is YYREEE (reference sequence). The V and J ends lost 4 bases and 0 bases respectively, with 6 bases between them. The CDR3 is 13 amino acids. The CDR3 spells CASSKQSTDTQYF. In nucleotides, the CDR3 is TGTGCCAGCAGCAAACAGAGCACAGATACGCAGTATTTT.

The gene calls are TRBV10-2 and TRBJ2-1, with 7 bases fitting TRBD1. There are 15 residues in the CDR3. Germline CDR1 and CDR2: WSHSY and SAAADI. V gave up 5 bases and J gave up 0 bases; unmatched junction bases: 4. The CDR3 reads CASSWDSYSYNEQFF. The CDR3 nucleotides read TGCGCCAGCAGTTGGGACAGTTACTCCTACAATGAGCAGTTCTTC.

This clone came up many times. The chain combines TRBV19 with TRBJ1-2; D unclear. The CDR3 spans 11 residues. Trimming removed 9 bases at V and 8 bases at J, with 13 bases between. Per the germline V gene, CDR1 is LNHDA and CDR2 is SQIVND (reference sequence). In nucleotides, the CDR3 is TGTGCCAGACGGTACCGGAGGGGCTACACCTTC. Its translation: CARRYRRGYTF.

This chain uses TRBV4-3 with TRBJ2-3, with 9 bases that match TRBD2. CDR3 length: 17 residues. Unmatched junction bases numbered 5, after V lost 0 bases and J lost 1 base. Germline lookup yields CDR1 LGHNA and CDR2 YSLEER. As DNA, the CDR3 is TGCGCCAGCAGCCAAGAGCTGGGCGGGGGGGGCACAGATACGCAGTATTTT. Its protein product is CASSQELGGGGTDTQYF.

The genes are TRBV9 and TRBJ2-6; tentatively, D is TRBD1 (6 bases). Trimming shortened V by 4 bases and J by 2 bases, and 10 bases separated the two germline ends. The V gene's germline CDR1 is SGDLS and CDR2 YYNGEE. CDR3 length: 15 residues. CDR3 region: CASSSNRAGANVLTF. CDR3 nucleotides: TGTGCCAGCAGCTCCAACAGGGCTGGGGCCAACGTCCTGACTTTC.

The gene calls are TRBV11-3 and TRBJ2-2; D might be TRBD1 (6 bases). V was pared by 4 bases and J by 0 bases, with 15 bases between. Germline loops: CDR1 SGHNT, CDR2 YENEEA. The CDR3 length is 17 residues. In nucleotides, the CDR3 is TGTGCCAGCAGCTCGCAGACCGGGACATCGAACACCGGGGAGCTGTTTTTT. Encoded protein: CASSSQTGTSNTGELFF. Supplemented by reference TRBV11-3 and TRBJ2-2, the full variable domain reads EAGVVQSPRYKIIEKKQPVAFWCNPISGHNTLYWYLQNLGQGPELLIRYENEEAVDDSQLPKDRFSAERLKGVDSTLKIQPAELGDSAVYLCASSSQTGTSNTGELFFGEGSRLTVL.